This is a list of T cell receptor beta chains from one sample in a study of technical replicates of blood from several donors. Here immunoSEQ multiplex PCR was the method, and the copy in TCRdb shows in-frame clones only, minus some. The sample shows about 12,000 clones, over 70% of them seen only once. Sequences were obtained from PBMCs. The source of these receptors is a human donor in good health. The CDR3 runs from the conserved cysteine through the conserved F or W. A D gene is named only where the DNA matches it firmly. Part of the rows lack a size; the others show once, few, many or a class for expanded clones.

V gene	J gene	clone size	D gene	CDR3 protein	CDR3 DNA
TRBV19	TRBJ2-7	NA	NA	CASQGPGFYEQYF	TGTGCCAGCCAGGGCCCTGGGTTCTACGAGCAGTACTTC
TRBV13	TRBJ2-7	NA	TRBD2	CASSLGTGGSSYEQYF	TGTGCCAGCAGCTTAGGGACGGGAGGGAGCTCCTACGAGCAGTACTTC
TRBV27	TRBJ2-7	few	TRBD2	CASSLTREGWYEQYF	TGTGCCAGCAGTTTGACCAGGGAGGGGTGGTACGAGCAGTACTTC
TRBV27	TRBJ2-3	NA	TRBD2	CASSLWAGGTDTQYF	TGTGCCAGCAGTTTATGGGCGGGAGGCACAGATACGCAGTATTTT
TRBV5-1	TRBJ1-2	few	TRBD1	CASSLSWDRPYGYTF	TGCGCCAGCAGCTTAAGCTGGGACAGGCCCTATGGCTACACCTTC
TRBV4-1	TRBJ1-4	NA	NA	CASSHLRTAGDEKLFF	TGCGCCAGCAGCCATCTCAGGACGGCGGGCGATGAAAAACTGTTTTTT
TRBV6-5	TRBJ1-4	NA	NA	CASSFQGYREKLFF	TGTGCCAGCAGTTTCCAGGGATATCGCGAAAAACTGTTTTTT
TRBV29-1	TRBJ2-5	NA	TRBD1	CSVKRGQGQETQYF	TGCAGCGTCAAAAGGGGGCAAGGCCAAGAGACCCAGTACTTC
TRBV10-3	TRBJ2-3	NA	TRBD2	CAISVGGTDTQYF	TGTGCCATCAGTGTCGGGGGGACAGATACGCAGTATTTT
TRBV27	TRBJ1-3	NA	TRBD1	CASRPQGNSGNTIYF	TGTGCCAGCAGGCCACAGGGGAACTCTGGAAACACCATATATTTT
TRBV7-9	TRBJ2-3	NA	TRBD2	CASSLGTSGTDTQYF	TGTGCCAGCAGCTTAGGGACTAGCGGCACAGATACGCAGTATTTT
TRBV2	TRBJ2-7	NA	TRBD2	CASSEPGTSGYEQYF	TGTGCCAGCAGTGAACCCGGGACTAGCGGGTACGAGCAGTACTTC
TRBV6-6	TRBJ2-7	NA	NA	CASRRDTTYEQYF	TGTGCCAGCAGAAGGGACACCACCTACGAGCAGTACTTC
TRBV28	TRBJ2-7	NA	NA	CASSFNSEQYF	TGTGCCAGCAGTTTCAATAGCGAGCAGTACTTC
TRBV6-5	TRBJ2-3	NA	NA	CASSYSRRASTDTQYF	TGTGCCAGCAGTTACTCGAGGAGGGCTAGCACAGATACGCAGTATTTT
TRBV6-6	TRBJ2-3	NA	NA	CASSYRRDTQYF	TGTGCCAGCAGTTACCGCAGGGATACGCAGTATTTT
TRBV9	TRBJ2-5	NA	TRBD1	CASSVGVRDRGLETQYF	TGTGCCAGCAGCGTAGGGGTTAGGGACAGGGGGCTCGAGACCCAGTACTTC
TRBV2	TRBJ1-1	NA	NA	CASSQTARDTEAFF	TGTGCCAGCAGCCAGACAGCCCGGGACACTGAAGCTTTCTTT
TRBV27	TRBJ2-3	few	TRBD1	CASSFGQGPSTDTQYF	TGTGCCAGCAGTTTCGGACAGGGGCCCTCCACAGATACGCAGTATTTT
TRBV6-5	TRBJ2-7	once	TRBD2	CASASGEAGENEQYF	TGTGCCAGCGCGTCCGGGGAAGCGGGAGAAAACGAGCAGTACTTC